These T cell receptor beta chains were read from a single sample in a study of blood T cell repertoires in COVID-19. TCRdb keeps only in-frame clones here, not all; method: immunoSEQ multiplex PCR. The table records about 130,000 clones, about 80% of them present only once. The sample comprised peripheral blood. These TCRs come from a human donor in a cohort sampled during active COVID-19. CDR3s include the opening cysteine and the closing phenylalanine or tryptophan. The D gene is left open where the match is weak. Some rows have no size entry. The others give once, few or many, or a class for an expanded clone.

TRBJ2-5 | . | . | TRBV7-3 | TGTGCCAGCAGCTCATATGGGACTCCGGGTGAGACCCAGTACTTC | CASSSYGTPGETQYF
TRBJ2-1 | . | . | TRBV7-8 | TGTGCCAGCAGCTTAGGTTCACAGCCACAAATGCTTGAGCAGTTCTTC | CASSLGSQPQMLEQFF
TRBJ1-5 | . | . | TRBV12-3/TRBV12-4 | TGTGCCAGCAGTTTAACGACGGGGCCCCAGCATTTT | CASSLTTGPQHF
TRBJ1-3 | . | . | TRBV12-3/TRBV12-4 | TGTGCCAGCAGCCTGAGGGGAAACACCATATATTTT | CASSLRGNTIYF
TRBJ2-2 | TRBD2 | . | TRBV2 | TGTGCCAGCAGTGTAAGAATAGCGGGGAACACCGGGGAGCTGTTTTTT | CASSVRIAGNTGELFF
TRBJ1-5 | . | . | TRBV18 | TGTGCCAGCTCTCCTGAGTCCGGAGCTGGTGATCAGCCCCAGCATTTT | CASSPESGAGDQPQHF
TRBJ1-2 | . | . | TRBV5-1 | TGCGCCAGCAGCTTGCCCGCTCTTCATAAGACTCCCTATGGCTACACCTTC | CASSLPALHKTPYGYTF
TRBJ2-7 | . | . | TRBV7-8 | TGTGCCAGCAGCTTAGACCCGTTAGTCTCCTACGAGCAGTACTTC | CASSLDPLVSYEQYF
TRBJ1-2 | . | . | TRBV7-2 | TGTGCCAGCAGCCGTCGACAGGCCCGGGGCTATGGCTACACCTTC | CASSRRQARGYGYTF
TRBJ2-1 | . | . | TRBV6-6 | TGTGCCAGCAGTTACCTCAGACAGAATGAGCAGTTCTTC | CASSYLRQNEQFF
TRBJ1-5 | . | once | TRBV10-3 | TGTGCCATCTCCGTAGGGGTAAGCAATCAGCCCCAGCATTTT | CAISVGVSNQPQHF
TRBJ2-1 | TRBD1 | . | TRBV9 | TGTGCCAGCAGCGTAGGACCAGGGGGCGGATACAATGAGCAGTTCTTC | CASSVGPGGGYNEQFF
TRBJ1-2 | . | . | TRBV4-3 | TGCGCCAGCAGCCAAGGTTTCCTTGGGCGGGGGGGGTATGGCTACACCTTC | CASSQGFLGRGGYGYTF
TRBJ1-2 | . | few | TRBV5-6 | TGTGCCAGCAGCCGGGTACCAGGAGGCGGCTACACCTTC | CASSRVPGGGYTF
TRBJ1-1 | . | . | TRBV6-5 | TGTGCCAGCATCAAACTCAGAGGGATGAACACTGAAGCTTTCTTT | CASIKLRGMNTEAFF
TRBJ1-1 | . | . | TRBV4-1 | TGCGCCAGCAGCCAACTGGACAGTAAACATCGTGAAGCTTTCTTT | CASSQLDSKHREAFF
TRBJ1-2 | TRBD1 | . | TRBV19 | TGTGCCAGTAGCAGGACAGGGAACTATGGCTACACCTTC | CASSRTGNYGYTF
TRBJ1-2 | . | few | TRBV6-5 | TGTGCCAGCAGTCCGGACACAGGAGGGGTCTATGGCTACACCTTC | CASSPDTGGVYGYTF
TRBJ1-2 | . | . | TRBV7-2 | TGTGCCAGCAGCCGTACAGGCGGGGGGTTCTTCTATGGCTACACCTTC | CASSRTGGGFFYGYTF
TRBJ2-5 | TRBD2 | . | TRBV5-1 | TGCGCCAGCAGTTCTGAGCTAGCGGGAATCCAAGAGACCCAGTACTTC | CASSSELAGIQETQYF
TRBJ2-5 | . | . | TRBV30 | TGTGCCTGGGGCGCGCAGGGGATCGCCCAGTACTTC | CAWGAQGIAQYF
TRBJ1-6 | . | . | TRBV19 | TGTGCCAGTGGGAGATGGCAGGCTGATAATTCACCCCTCCACTTT | CASGRWQADNSPLHF
TRBJ2-5 | TRBD2 | . | TRBV19 | TGTGCCAGTAGTATCATAGCGGGGGAGACCCAGTACTTC | CASSIIAGETQYF